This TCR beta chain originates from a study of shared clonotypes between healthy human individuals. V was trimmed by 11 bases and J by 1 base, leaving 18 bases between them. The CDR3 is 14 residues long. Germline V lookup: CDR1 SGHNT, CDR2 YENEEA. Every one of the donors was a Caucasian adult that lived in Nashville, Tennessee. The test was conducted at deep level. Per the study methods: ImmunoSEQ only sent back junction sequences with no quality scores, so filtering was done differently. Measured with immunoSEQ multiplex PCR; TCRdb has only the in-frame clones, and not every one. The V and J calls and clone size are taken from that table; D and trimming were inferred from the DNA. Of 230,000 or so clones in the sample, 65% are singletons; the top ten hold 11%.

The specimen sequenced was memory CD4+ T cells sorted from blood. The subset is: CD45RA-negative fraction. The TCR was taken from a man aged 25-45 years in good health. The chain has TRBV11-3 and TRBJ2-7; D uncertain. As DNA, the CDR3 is TGTGCCCAAGCAATCGCAGATCCGTCCTACGAGCAGTACTTC. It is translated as CAQAIADPSYEQYF.